A single sample is the source of the 32 T cell receptor beta chains below, sequenced in a study of T-cell memory formation after mild COVID-19. Each CDR3 protein is one row after TCRdb ran MiXCR on the 5' RACE reads. Among hundreds of thousands of distinct CDR3 sequences listed, about 20% were seen once. Sequenced sample: PBMCs or a T cell subset sorted from them (not recorded which). These receptors were obtained from an adult woman who had mild COVID-19 (a few samples of this study predate the infection). Cell type and time point are not known.

This clonotype was detected a few times. The DNA of the CDR3 is TGTGCCAGCAGCCAGGCTCAGGGTCTGGGGCAGTTCTTC. This translates into CASSQAQGLGQFF. The chain uses TRBV7-8 and TRBJ2-1; D might be TRBD1 (5 bases). CDR1 is SGHVS, CDR2 FQNEAQ, per germline. This CDR3 has 13 residues. The V gene lost 5 bases and the J gene lost 12 bases, with 17 bases spanning the gap.

This clonotype has ten or more counts. The chain uses TRBV18 and TRBJ2-7; D may be TRBD1 (6 bases). Germline loops: CDR1 KGHSH, CDR2 LQKENI. The V end lost 0 bases, the J end lost 3 bases, and 12 bases lay between the germline ends. The CDR3 covers 15 residues. In DNA, the CDR3 is TGTGCCAGCTCACCACCTCAGACAGGCATCTACGAGCAGTACTTC. It is translated as CASSPPQTGIYEQYF.

This chain joins TRBV9 and TRBJ2-7; maybe TRBD2 (6 bases). This CDR3 is 15 amino acids long. Trimming shortened V by 0 bases and J by 2 bases, and 12 bases separated the two germline ends. CDR1 is SGDLS and CDR2 is YYNGEE in the germline V gene. The CDR3 coding sequence is TGTGCCAGCAGCGTAGGGGTGGGGGGACCCTACGAGCAGTACTTC. It specifies CASSVGVGGPYEQYF.

The V call is TRBV7-6, the J call TRBJ2-3; 8 nucleotides line up with TRBD1. The CDR3 is made up of 14 amino acids. V was clipped by 6 bases and J by 4 bases; unmatched bases: 6. In germline, CDR1 is SGHVS, CDR2 FNYEAQ. CDR3 sequence reads: CASSFQGAADTQYF. DNA of the CDR3: TGTGCCAGCAGTTTCCAGGGGGCCGCAGATACGCAGTATTTT.

The chain has TRBV18 and TRBJ2-1; D is undetermined. Germline V gives CDR1 KGHSH, CDR2 LQKENI. The germline V and J ends were trimmed by 1 base and 7 bases, with 20 bases remaining between them. The CDR3 has 17 residues. This CDR3 reads CASSPQNIPTLGNEQFF. In DNA, the CDR3 is TGTGCCAGCTCACCACAGAACATACCTACTCTTGGGAATGAGCAGTTCTTC.

V usage is TRBV7-9 and J usage is TRBJ1-2; D is unresolved. Per germline, CDR1 SEHNR and CDR2 FQNEAQ (reference sequence). V lost 6 bases and J lost 0, with 14 bases in between. The CDR3 consists of 15 residues. CDR3 sequence reads: CASSSVVKANYGYTF. The DNA for the CDR3 is TGTGCCAGCAGTTCCGTGGTTAAAGCTAACTATGGCTACACCTTC. The full variable domain, rest sourced from reference TRBV7-9 and TRBJ1-2, is DTGVSQNPRHKITKRGQNVTFRCDPISEHNRLYWYRQTLGQGPEFLTYFQNEAQLEKSRLLSDRFSAERPKGSFSTLEIQRTEQGDSAMYLCASSSVVKANYGYTFGSGTRLTVV.

This clonotype was observed a few times. The chain recombines TRBV7-9 with TRBJ2-3, with 12 bases matching TRBD2. CDR3 length: 16 residues. From germline, CDR1 is SEHNR and CDR2 FQNEAQ (reference sequence). The ends lost 3 bases at V and 5 bases at J; junction bases unmatched: 6. The CDR3: CASSFPTSGSGDTQYF. CDR3 nucleotides: TGTGCCAGCAGCTTTCCGACTAGCGGGAGTGGAGATACGCAGTATTTT.

A few counts support this clonotype. This chain joins TRBV12-3 or TRBV12-4 and TRBJ2-1; perhaps D is TRBD1 or TRBD2 (6 bases each). The CDR3 is made up of 14 amino acids. V dropped 5 bases and J dropped 9 bases, with 17 bases sitting between them. The CDR3 DNA is TGTGCCAGCAGTATAAGTATGGGGGGCGGTGAGCAGTTCTTC. Translated, it gives CASSISMGGGEQFF.

This clonotype was seen only a few times. This chain links TRBV7-9 with TRBJ2-1; 7 positions agree with TRBD1. Trimming cost V 3 bases and J 8 bases; bases outside gene matches: 7. Germline loops: CDR1 SEHNR, CDR2 FQNEAQ (reference sequence). This CDR3 has 14 amino acids. The CDR3 bases are TGTGCCAGCAGCTTTTATCGACAGGGCCATGAGCAGTTCTTC. Amino acid sequence: CASSFYRQGHEQFF.

V usage is TRBV2 and J usage is TRBJ2-5; D gene ambiguous. Germline CDR1 is SNHLY and CDR2 is FYNNEI. Trimming shortened V by 3 bases and J by 7 bases, and 3 bases separated the two germline ends. This CDR3 has 10 amino acids. CDR3 in DNA: TGTGCCAGCAGTGATAGGACCCAGTACTTC. Translation gives CASSDRTQYF.

In this sample, this clonotype turned up many times. The chain employs TRBV7-2 and TRBJ2-7; 9 nucleotides agree with TRBD1. Germline V gives CDR1 SGHTA, CDR2 FQGNSA. V was clipped by 5 bases and J by 4 bases; unmatched bases: 6. This CDR3 has 14 amino acids. The CDR3: CASSQPGQGYEQYF. The CDR3, as DNA: TGTGCCAGCAGCCAACCGGGACAGGGATACGAGCAGTACTTC.

J is TRBJ1-3 and V is TRBV30, with D possibly being TRBD1 (5 bases). V was pared by 8 bases and J by 3 bases, with 17 bases between. The germline V gene has CDR1 GTSNPN and CDR2 SVGIG (reference sequence). CDR3 length: 14 amino acids. The CDR3 is CAGKSTAYGNTIYF. In DNA form, the CDR3 reads TGTGCCGGCAAGTCGACAGCCTATGGAAACACCATATATTTT.

This chain links TRBV6-6 with TRBJ2-5; 9 bases are a match to TRBD1. J lost 6 bases, V lost 2 bases, and 7 bases had no gene match. The V gene's germline CDR1 is MNHNY and CDR2 SVGAGI (reference sequence). The CDR3 sequence is 15 residues long. In DNA, the CDR3 is TGTGCCAGCAGTTACACAGGGGGCACGGGAAAGACCCAGTACTTC. This sequence encodes CASSYTGGTGKTQYF.

This sequence joins TRBV20-1 and TRBJ2-3; TRBD1 aligns across 7 bases. Looked up from germline, CDR1 is DFQATT and CDR2 is SNEGSKA (reference sequence). Trimming at V came to 6 bases and at J to 2 bases, leaving 11 bases not matched to a gene. The CDR3 covers 15 residues. This CDR3 is CSANPRQGPTDTQYF. The CDR3, as DNA: TGCAGTGCCAATCCGAGACAGGGTCCCACAGATACGCAGTATTTT.

In DNA form, the CDR3 reads TGCGCCAGCAGCCAAGGAGGGGGGGGCGTGTACGAGCAGTACTTC. This translates into CASSQGGGGVYEQYF. The chain joins TRBV4-1 to TRBJ2-7; TRBD2 is a possible D gene (7 bases). The V end was cut by 1 base, the J end by 4 bases, with 14 bases between. CDR3 length: 15 amino acids. The germline gives CDR1 MGHRA, CDR2 YSYEKL.

In this sample, this clonotype turned up a few times. The chain combines TRBV7-6 with TRBJ1-2; 8 positions match TRBD1. The V gene end was trimmed by 5 bases and the J gene end by 7 bases; junction bases not matched to a gene: 6. This CDR3 contains 13 residues. The germline V gene encodes CDR1 SGHVS and CDR2 FNYEAQ. CDR3 sequence (DNA): TGTGCCAGCAGCCCACAGGGGGTCGTTGGCTACACCTTC. It specifies CASSPQGVVGYTF.

This chain joins TRBV27 and TRBJ2-5; 12 bases are shared with TRBD1. Per the germline V gene, CDR1 is MNHEY and CDR2 is SMNVEV (reference sequence). The CDR3 runs to 16 residues. With 1 base clipped from V and 4 bases from J, the junction kept 4 bases outside the gene matches. The CDR3: CASSLWGQGAGETQYF. The CDR3, as DNA: TGTGCCAGCAGTTTATGGGGACAGGGGGCGGGAGAGACCCAGTACTTC.

Only a few counts were recorded for this clonotype. V and J are TRBV4-1 and TRBJ2-5, with 13 positions matching TRBD2. V was pared by 5 bases and J by 2 bases, with 8 bases of the junction left unmatched. The CDR3 runs to 17 residues. Germline CDR1 MGHRA, CDR2 YSYEKL. The CDR3 loop reads CASSSGTSGVQQETQYF. The CDR3 DNA reads TGCGCCAGCAGCTCCGGGACTAGCGGGGTGCAGCAAGAGACCCAGTACTTC.

This clonotype was counted only a few times. The V gene is TRBV5-1, the J gene TRBJ2-5, with a tentative D call TRBD2 (6 bases). Germline loops: CDR1 SGHRS, CDR2 YFSETQ. The CDR3 runs 14 residues. V shed 0 bases and J shed 2 bases, with 8 bases lying between them. The CDR3 loop is CASSLGGEQETQYF. The CDR3 nucleotides read TGCGCCAGCAGCTTGGGCGGGGAACAAGAGACCCAGTACTTC.

The chain uses TRBV4-2 and TRBJ2-3, with unresolved D. From germline, CDR1 is LGHNA and CDR2 YNFKEQ. This CDR3 contains 11 residues. V was clipped by 6 bases and J by 9 bases, with 10 bases between them. The CDR3 sequence: CASRDSTTQYF. CDR3 bases: TGTGCCAGCAGAGATAGCACCACGCAGTATTTT.

The rearrangement joins TRBV9 to TRBJ2-2; D possibly uses TRBD1 or TRBD2 (7 bases each). V lost 4 bases, J lost 6 bases, and 19 bases lay in between. The CDR3 is 16 amino acids. Germline lookup yields CDR1 SGDLS and CDR2 YYNGEE. The chain's CDR3 is CASSQGGARQSGELFF. The CDR3 DNA sequence: TGTGCCAGCAGCCAGGGGGGGGCGAGACAATCCGGGGAGCTGTTTTTT.

This clonotype was observed a few times. The chain is built from TRBV11-2 and TRBJ2-1; no firm D call. Germline V lookup: CDR1 SGHAT, CDR2 FQNNGV. CDR3 length equals 11 residues. This CDR3 reads CRADSYNEQFF. CDR3 sequence (DNA): TGTAGGGCAGATTCCTACAATGAGCAGTTCTTC.

This clonotype was counted a few times. The DNA for the CDR3 is TGTGCCAGCAGTCACGACGGCAGCTCCTACAATGAGCAGTTCTTC. This codes for CASSHDGSSYNEQFF. This chain links TRBV12-3 or TRBV12-4 with TRBJ2-1; D is unclear. This CDR3 has 15 residues. The V end lost 5 bases, the J end lost 0 bases, and 11 bases lay between the germline ends.

The chain has TRBV11-1 and TRBJ2-7, with D maybe TRBD1 (6 bases). The CDR3 extends over 15 amino acids. Germline values: CDR1 SGHAT, CDR2 FQDESV (reference sequence). The V end lost 3 bases, the J end lost 0 bases, and 12 bases lay between the germline ends. The CDR3 spells CASSFPGAISYEQYF. The CDR3 DNA is TGTGCCAGCAGCTTTCCAGGGGCGATCTCCTACGAGCAGTACTTC.

CDR3 nucleotide sequence: TGTGCCACCAGTGAAACGGGAGGGGCCAACTATGGCTACACCTTC. It yields the protein CATSETGGANYGYTF. The rearrangement links TRBV24-1 to TRBJ1-2, with D maybe TRBD1 (5 bases). The CDR3 loop spans 15 amino acids. Per the germline V gene, CDR1 is KGHDR and CDR2 is SFDVKD. V lost 4 bases to trimming and J lost 2 bases, with 13 bases between them.

This clonotype was seen only once. This chain uses TRBV21-1 with TRBJ2-3; the DNA was not compared with TRBD2, the D call given in the table. TRBV21-1 is a pseudogene locus. The CDR3 has 16 residues. In DNA, the CDR3 is TGTGCCGGATCCGGGTCGCGGGGGGCCCACACAGATACGCAGTATTTT. Translation gives CAGSGSRGAHTDTQYF.

This clonotype was picked up a small number of times. The chain combines TRBV27 with TRBJ2-3; D call uncertain. Germline-derived CDR1 and CDR2 are MNHEY and SMNVEV (reference sequence). The CDR3 covers 18 residues. The V end lost 5 bases, the J end lost 2 bases, and 23 bases lay between the germline ends. The CDR3 bases are TGTGCCAGCAGTCTCTCCTATAATGGGATGGGCTACACAGATACGCAGTATTTT. This gives the protein CASSLSYNGMGYTDTQYF.

The chain has TRBV3-1 and TRBJ2-7; D gene ambiguous. The length of the CDR3 is 13 residues. Trimming left V 4 bases short and J 2 bases short, with 9 bases between. The germline CDR1 and CDR2 sequences are LGHDT and YNNKEL (reference sequence). The CDR3 coding sequence is TGTGCCAGCAGCCGGACGGAGACCTACGAGCAGTACTTC. Translated, it gives CASSRTETYEQYF.

The DNA for the CDR3 is TGTGCCAGCAGTGGCACCGGGACAGGGAATTCACCCCTCCACTTT. It specifies CASSGTGTGNSPLHF. The V call is TRBV27, the J call TRBJ1-6; 9 nucleotides line up with TRBD1. Per germline, CDR1 MNHEY and CDR2 SMNVEV (reference sequence). The V gene end was trimmed by 5 bases and the J gene end by 7 bases; junction bases not matched to a gene: 6. The CDR3 is made up of 15 amino acids.

V and J are TRBV29-1 and TRBJ1-1; no firm D call. Germline lookup yields CDR1 SQVTM and CDR2 ANQGSEA. CDR3 length: 13 residues. CDR3 coding DNA: TGCAGTACCATCAAAGGAGTGAACACTGAAGCTTTCTTT. It yields the protein CSTIKGVNTEAFF.

This clonotype was detected only a few times. This chain joins TRBV3-1 and TRBJ1-1; D not certain. V lost 1 base and J 0 bases, leaving 6 bases between the germline ends. The CDR3 runs to 14 residues. Germline assignment: CDR1 LGHDT and CDR2 YNNKEL (reference sequence). The DNA for the CDR3 is TGTGCCAGCAGCCAAGCGGCCGTGAACACTGAAGCTTTCTTT. Protein sequence: CASSQAAVNTEAFF.

The chain uses TRBV5-5 and TRBJ2-5, with 10 bases fitting TRBD1. Germline loops: CDR1 SGHKS, CDR2 YYEKEE (reference sequence). V gave up 7 bases and J gave up 1 base; unmatched junction bases: 7. The CDR3 sequence is 15 residues long. CDR3 nucleotide sequence: TGTGCCAGCCGACGACAGGGGGCGGTCCAAGAGACCCAGTACTTC. Translating gives CASRRQGAVQETQYF.